The 14 T cell receptor beta chains reported below all come from one sample, sequenced in a study of technical replicates of blood from a few donors (dated by TCRdb to 2016 to 2017). Library preparation was by the immunoSEQ multiplex PCR assay. In TCRdb, the immuneACCESS table is reduced to in-frame sequences with V and J assigned. These tables do not hold every clone; where another copy was compared, an unresolved V gene accounts for under half, and the others remain unexplained. This sample is represented by about 13,000 clones; about 86% of them were singletons. The top ten hold about an eighth of the sample. Sequenced: PBMCs. These receptors were taken from a human donor in good health.

The rearrangement links TRBV10-2 to TRBJ1-1, with TRBD1 matching 7 bases. Germline-derived CDR1 and CDR2 are WSHSY and SAAADI. CDR3 size: 14 residues. The V gene end was trimmed by 0 bases and the J gene end by 5 bases; junction bases not matched to a gene: 3. The CDR3 here is CASSESTGITEAFF. In nucleotides, the CDR3 is TGCGCCAGCAGTGAGTCGACAGGGATAACTGAAGCTTTCTTT.

The chain is built from TRBV7-2 and TRBJ2-7; perhaps TRBD1 as D (6 bases). V lost 6 bases and J 3 bases, leaving 18 bases between the germline ends. Germline V CDR1 and CDR2: SGHTA, FQGNSA. There are 15 residues in the CDR3. CDR3 in DNA: TGTGCCAGCAGTCCTGATGACAGGAACAGCTACGAGCAGTACTTC. Amino acids: CASSPDDRNSYEQYF.

This chain uses TRBV4-1 with TRBJ2-7; TRBD1 aligns across 11 bases. This CDR3 has 15 amino acids. Germline assignment: CDR1 MGHRA and CDR2 YSYEKL. V shed 5 bases and J 3 bases; nucleotides not matched to a gene: 6. The CDR3 loop reads CASSSGTGGLYEQYF. DNA for the CDR3: TGCGCCAGCAGCTCCGGGACAGGGGGGCTCTACGAGCAGTACTTC.

The chain employs TRBV6-4 and TRBJ2-1, with TRBD2 identical over 8 bases. V trimming: 5 bases; J trimming: 6 bases; junction bases outside the gene matches: 9. In germline, CDR1 is MRHNA, CDR2 SNTAGT. This CDR3 has 15 amino acids. CDR3 DNA: TGTGCCAGCAGTCCCGGAGAGCGGGAGTTCAATGAGCAGTTCTTC. The encoded protein is CASSPGEREFNEQFF.

This chain connects TRBV6-1 to TRBJ1-4; 7 nucleotides agree with TRBD1. The CDR3 contains 15 residues. Trimming removed 5 bases from V and 7 bases from J; junction bases left unmatched: 10. The V gene's germline CDR1 is MNHNS and CDR2 SASEGT. The CDR3 bases are TGTGCCAGCAGTTTCAACAGGGGAGAAGGTGAAAAACTGTTTTTT. Amino acids: CASSFNRGEGEKLFF.

The chain joins TRBV5-1 to TRBJ2-1; D is perhaps TRBD1 (6 bases). Germline values: CDR1 SGHRS, CDR2 YFSETQ. The V gene lost 4 bases and the J gene lost 6 bases, with 17 bases spanning the gap. CDR3 length: 15 residues. The CDR3 DNA follows: TGCGCCAGCAGCCTCGGGCAGGGGCCCCCCAATGAGCAGTTCTTC. Protein: CASSLGQGPPNEQFF.

The chain recombines TRBV29-1 with TRBJ2-7; 12 bases agree with TRBD2. Germline CDR1 and CDR2: SQVTM and ANQGSEA. V was pared by 7 bases and J by 5 bases, with 3 bases of the junction left unmatched. This CDR3 contains 12 residues. DNA of the CDR3: TGCAGCGGACTAGCGGGAGTCCACGAGCAGTACTTC. It specifies CSGLAGVHEQYF.

The chain employs TRBV5-4 and TRBJ2-7, with 10 bases identical to TRBD1. The CDR3 spans 16 residues. V lost 3 bases and J lost 5; bases outside the gene matches: 11. Germline V gene data show CDR1 as SGHNT and CDR2 as YYREEE (reference sequence). The CDR3 loop reads CASSWGWGQGNDEQYF. The DNA of the CDR3 is TGTGCCAGCAGCTGGGGGTGGGGACAGGGGAATGACGAGCAGTACTTC.

This rearrangement joins TRBV28 to TRBJ2-2; possibly TRBD2 for D (5 bases). Germline-derived CDR1 and CDR2 are MDHEN and SYDVKM. The CDR3 consists of 12 residues. Trimming pared 10 bases from V and 8 bases from J, leaving 14 bases between. DNA of the CDR3: TGTGCCATTCTAGCCCCCCTGGGGGAGCTGTTTTTT. Translation: CAILAPLGELFF.

A single count supports this clone. The genes are TRBV5-4 and TRBJ1-2; tentative D call: TRBD1 (6 bases). Trimming removed 0 bases from V and 0 bases from J, with 15 bases in between. The germline CDR1 and CDR2 sequences are SGHNT and YYREEE (reference sequence). The CDR3 has 17 residues. CDR3 protein: CASSLEGWGHTNYGYTF. CDR3 bases: TGTGCCAGCAGCTTGGAAGGATGGGGACACACTAACTATGGCTACACCTTC.

The J gene is TRBJ1-3, the V gene TRBV30; D is perhaps TRBD1 (5 bases). Germline assignment: CDR1 GTSNPN and CDR2 SVGIG (reference sequence). V lost 3 bases and J lost 7, with 16 bases in between. This CDR3 has 14 residues. CDR3 nucleotides: TGTGCCTGGAGGAAGGTTCTCGGGGGTAACACCATATATTTT. Protein sequence: CAWRKVLGGNTIYF.

The chain couples TRBV29-1 to TRBJ1-5, with unresolved D. This CDR3 is built from 15 residues. Germline CDR1 reads SQVTM; CDR2 reads ANQGSEA. V shed 6 bases and J shed 2 bases, with 17 bases lying between them. The DNA of the CDR3 is TGCAGCGTCGCAGACGGGGTGCTTGGCAATCAGCCCCAGCATTTT. Encoded protein: CSVADGVLGNQPQHF.

This chain joins TRBV2 and TRBJ2-5; D may be TRBD1 (6 bases). CDR3 length: 15 amino acids. Trimming took off 7 bases at V and 4 bases at J, with 19 bases between the two ends. Per the germline V gene, CDR1 is SNHLY and CDR2 is FYNNEI. CDR3 nucleotide sequence: TGTGCCAGCACCTCGTGGTGGTCCAGGGGAGAGACCCAGTACTTC. It encodes CASTSWWSRGETQYF. The full variable domain, with the rest looked up from reference TRBV2 and TRBJ2-5, is EPEVTQTPSHQVTQMGQEVILRCVPISNHLYFYWYRQILGQKVEFLVSFYNNEISEKSEIFDDQFSVERPDGSNFTLKIRSTKLEDSAMYFCASTSWWSRGETQYFGPGTRLLVL.

The chain uses TRBV18 and TRBJ1-1; 7 nucleotides line up with TRBD1. There are 16 residues in the CDR3. V was clipped by 0 bases and J by 2 bases; unmatched bases: 6. Germline V lookup: CDR1 KGHSH, CDR2 LQKENI. The CDR3 sequence is CASSPPLTGYNTEAFF. Here the CDR3 DNA reads TGTGCCAGCTCACCACCCCTGACAGGGTATAACACTGAAGCTTTCTTT. The whole variable domain, filled in from reference TRBV18 and TRBJ1-1, reads NAGVMQNPRHLVRRRGQEARLRCSPMKGHSHVYWYRQLPEEGLKFMVYLQKENIIDESGMPKERFSAEFPKEGPSILRIQQVVRGDSAAYFCASSPPLTGYNTEAFFGQGTRLTVV.